The rows below give T cell receptor beta chains drawn from one sample of a study of blood T cell repertoires in COVID-19. TCRdb's table, derived via immunoSEQ multiplex PCR, lists solely in-frame clones and lacks some. The sample includes tens of thousands of clones, roughly 80% of them seen just once. Sequenced material: peripheral blood. The receptors derive from a woman aged 45 to 65 with active or convalescent COVID-19. The CDR3 runs from the conserved cysteine through the conserved F or W. The D gene is left open where the match is weak. Only some rows state a clone size, as once, few, many or a class for expanded clones.

CASSLRRRGKETQYF TGTGCCAGCAGTTTACGTCGCAGGGGGAAAGAGACCCAGTACTTC TRBD1 . TRBJ2-5 TRBV28
CSGGQGVGELFF TGCAGCGGGGGACAGGGGGTAGGGGAGCTGTTTTTT TRBD1 . TRBJ2-2 TRBV29-1
CASSVVQGGTEAFF TGTGCCAGCAGCGTAGTTCAGGGGGGCACTGAAGCTTTCTTT TRBD1 once TRBJ1-1 TRBV9
CASSRLGRSPLHF TGTGCCAGCAGTCGATTGGGGAGGTCACCCCTCCACTTT . . TRBJ1-6 TRBV12-3/TRBV12-4
CASSPLTGGGEKLFF TGTGCCAGCAGCCCTTTGACCGGGGGTGGTGAAAAACTGTTTTTT . . TRBJ1-4 TRBV3-1/TRBV3-2
CASKERETGELFF TGTGCCAGCAAAGAGCGGGAGACCGGGGAGCTGTTTTTT TRBD2 . TRBJ2-2 TRBV2
CATSRDMGQGSSEQYF TGTGCCACCAGCAGAGATATGGGACAGGGATCGTCCGAGCAGTACTTC TRBD1 . TRBJ2-7 TRBV15
CASSVGTGGQETQYF TGCGCCAGCAGCGTGGGGACAGGGGGACAAGAGACCCAGTACTTC TRBD1 . TRBJ2-5 TRBV5-1
CASSLNGMPRETQYF TGTGCCAGCAGCTTAAATGGTATGCCCAGAGAGACCCAGTACTTC . . TRBJ2-5 TRBV11-2
CAISDENRAFYGYTF TGTGCCATCAGTGATGAGAACAGGGCCTTCTATGGCTACACCTTC . few TRBJ1-2 TRBV10-3
CASSLDYVSGELFF TGTGCCAGCAGCTTAGATTATGTCTCCGGGGAGCTGTTTTTT . . TRBJ2-2 TRBV11-2
CASSLETFFYNEQFF TGTGCCAGCAGCTTGGAGACTTTTTTTTACAATGAGCAGTTCTTC . . TRBJ2-1 TRBV7-9
CASTPLGGAGEKLFF TGTGCCAGCACCCCCCTGGGGGGGGCTGGTGAAAAACTGTTTTTT . many TRBJ1-4 TRBV27
CASSRTQSEQYF TGTGCCAGCAGTCGGACACAATCTGAGCAGTACTTC . . TRBJ2-7 TRBV6-5
CAISVRRVAWDEQYF TGTGCCATCAGTGTAAGGCGGGTGGCCTGGGACGAGCAGTACTTC . . TRBJ2-7 TRBV10-3
CASFYPEAFF TGTGCCTCCTTCTATCCCGAAGCTTTCTTT . few TRBJ1-1 TRBV30
CASSSYRGGEQYF TGCGCCAGCAGCTCTTACAGGGGGGGAGAGCAGTACTTC . . TRBJ2-7 TRBV5-1
CSAGQYNEQFF TGCAGTGCTGGACAGTACAATGAGCAGTTCTTC . . TRBJ2-1 TRBV20-1
CACRGTAETQYF TGTGCCTGCCGAGGGACAGCAGAGACCCAGTACTTC TRBD1 . TRBJ2-5 TRBV30
CASSPLHGKVSDEQYF TGTGCCAGCAGCCCCCTTCACGGGAAGGTTTCCGACGAGCAGTACTTC . . TRBJ2-7 TRBV3-1/TRBV3-2
CATESGRINEQFF TGTGCCACCGAGAGCGGGAGAATCAATGAGCAGTTCTTC TRBD2 . TRBJ2-1 TRBV27
CASSPARGGETQYF TGTGCCAGCAGCCCCGCTCGGGGGGGGGAGACCCAGTACTTC TRBD2 many TRBJ2-5 TRBV7-9
CASSIVRTARPRNQPQHF TGTGCCAGTAGTATAGTCCGGACAGCCAGGCCCCGCAATCAGCCCCAGCATTTT . once TRBJ1-5 TRBV19
CASSGRQVQNGGYTF TGTGCCAGCAGTGGACGACAGGTCCAGAATGGAGGCTACACCTTC . . TRBJ1-2 TRBV2
CASSLDRVVAKNIQYF TGTGCCAGCTCACTTGACAGGGTTGTAGCCAAAAACATTCAGTACTTC TRBD1 once TRBJ2-4 TRBV18
CASSVNRGEKLFF TGTGCCAGCAGCGTAAACCGAGGCGAAAAACTGTTTTTT . . TRBJ1-4 TRBV9